The 24 T cell receptor beta chains given below trace back to one sample, sequenced in a study of CD8+ T cells in alopecia areata (dated by TCRdb to the late 2010s). The intended sense of this specimen's time point label: baseline before oral tofacitinib. The library was built by means of the immunoSEQ multiplex PCR assay. RNA was extracted from all samples and reverse transcribed into cDNA as template for TCR sequencing. In TCRdb, the immuneACCESS table is reduced to in-frame sequences with V and J assigned. These tables do not hold every clone; where another copy was compared, an unresolved V gene accounts for under half, and the others remain unexplained. For this sample there are over 100,000 clones; almost 50% appear just once. The ten top clones hold 18% of the sample. The sample in question was CD8+ T cells sorted from blood, obtained at week 0. The receptors come from a human donor with alopecia areata.

The rearrangement joins TRBV2 to TRBJ2-7, with a weak D call TRBD2 (6 bases). The CDR3 consists of 12 residues. Germline CDR1 reads SNHLY; CDR2 reads FYNNEI. V gave up 7 bases and J gave up 3 bases, with 10 bases separating them. The CDR3 coding sequence is TGTGCCAGCATCTTGGGGGGCTACGAGCAGTACTTC. It encodes CASILGGYEQYF.

There are a few counts of this clone. The chain employs TRBV6-1 and TRBJ2-2; 9 positions agree with TRBD1. V trimming: 1 base; J trimming: 3 bases; junction bases outside the gene matches: 0. This CDR3 is built from 15 residues. The V gene's germline CDR1 is MNHNS and CDR2 SASEGT. The DNA of the CDR3 is TGTGCCAGCAGTGAAGGGACAGGGGACACCGGGGAGCTGTTTTTT. Translating it yields CASSEGTGDTGELFF.

This chain joins TRBV5-1 and TRBJ2-6; no reliable D call. The CDR3 consists of 15 residues. Trimming stripped 3 bases from V and 0 bases from J, with 7 bases between. From germline, CDR1 is SGHRS and CDR2 YFSETQ. CDR3 amino acids: CASSSHHSGANVLTF. In nucleotides, the CDR3 is TGCGCCAGCAGCTCTCACCACTCTGGGGCCAACGTCCTGACTTTC.

V is TRBV25-1 and J is TRBJ2-7; tentative D call: TRBD1 (5 bases). Germline CDR1 and CDR2: MGHDK and SYGVNS. The CDR3 extends over 11 amino acids. V was cut by 5 bases and J by 3 bases, with 5 bases left in between. CDR3 protein: CASSQGYEQYF. The CDR3 nucleotides are TGTGCCAGCAGTCAGGGCTACGAGCAGTACTTC.

The rearrangement links TRBV4-3 to TRBJ1-6; D is perhaps TRBD1 (6 bases). The CDR3 sequence is 16 residues long. Trimming took 3 bases from V and 8 from J, leaving 17 bases between them. CDR1 LGHNA and CDR2 YSLEER come from the germline V gene. CDR3 region: CASSQVWGGDDSPLHF. The CDR3 DNA reads as TGCGCCAGCAGCCAGGTCTGGGGGGGCGATGATTCACCCCTCCACTTT.

The V and J genes are TRBV27 and TRBJ2-1; D unclear. V was trimmed by 1 base and J by 1 base, leaving 8 bases between them. Looked up from germline, CDR1 is MNHEY and CDR2 is SMNVEV (reference sequence). CDR3 length: 15 residues. In nucleotides, the CDR3 is TGTGCCAGCAGTTTATACTCTTGGTCCTACAATGAGCAGTTCTTC. This encodes CASSLYSWSYNEQFF.

This CDR3 is CASSGATNEKLFF. The CDR3 nucleotides are TGTGCCAGCAGTGGAGCAACTAATGAAAAACTGTTTTTT. The J gene is TRBJ1-4, the V gene TRBV6-5; D ambiguous. V lost 5 bases and J lost 0, with 4 bases in between. CDR3 length equals 13 residues. Germline values: CDR1 MNHEY, CDR2 SVGAGI.

V and J are TRBV29-1 and TRBJ1-1; D not certain. The CDR3 covers 14 residues. The V end lost 2 bases, the J end lost 1 base, and 11 bases lay between the germline ends. Germline CDR1 and CDR2: SQVTM and ANQGSEA. CDR3 residues: CSVEPERRNTEAFF. CDR3 bases: TGCAGCGTTGAACCAGAGCGTAGGAACACTGAAGCTTTCTTT.

Concerning this clone: Different DNA sequences within this sample yield the same CDR3. The rearrangement uses TRBV9 and TRBJ2-3; 7 bases are a match to TRBD2. Germline CDR1 is SGDLS and CDR2 is YYNGEE. The CDR3 is 14 amino acids. V lost 4 bases and J lost 6; bases outside the gene matches: 8. The chain's CDR3 is CASSMSGKGDTQYF. In DNA form, the CDR3 reads TGTGCCAGCAGCATGAGCGGGAAGGGGGATACGCAGTATTTT.

This rearrangement joins TRBV30 to TRBJ2-3; 10 bases align to TRBD2. Germline CDR1 and CDR2: GTSNPN and SVGIG (reference sequence). Trimming at V came to 4 bases and at J to 8 bases, leaving 3 bases not matched to a gene. The CDR3 covers 12 residues. CDR3 residues: CAWTSGGGTQYF. The CDR3 bases are TGTGCCTGGACTAGCGGGGGCGGTACGCAGTATTTT.

The chain carries TRBV13 and TRBJ2-2; D is undetermined. This CDR3 is 14 amino acids long. Trimming removed 3 bases from V and 1 base from J, with 6 bases in between. Germline V gene data show CDR1 as PRHDT and CDR2 as FYEKMQ (reference sequence). CDR3 loop: CASSLYMNTGELFF. For the CDR3, the DNA is TGTGCCAGCAGCTTGTACATGAACACCGGGGAGCTGTTTTTT.

The chain is built from TRBV29-1 and TRBJ1-2; 9 positions match TRBD1. The CDR3 runs 12 residues. V shed 5 bases and J 7 bases; nucleotides not matched to a gene: 5. CDR1 is SQVTM and CDR2 is ANQGSEA in the germline V gene. CDR3 loop: CSVRRQGVGYTF. The DNA for the CDR3 is TGCAGCGTTCGCCGACAGGGGGTTGGCTACACCTTC.

The rearrangement joins TRBV29-1 to TRBJ1-1, with unresolved D. The V end was cut by 1 base, the J end by 1 base, with 4 bases between. This CDR3 region has 12 residues. Germline-derived CDR1 and CDR2 are SQVTM and ANQGSEA. The DNA for the CDR3 is TGCAGCGTTGAAGTCCCGAACACTGAAGCTTTCTTT. Protein product: CSVEVPNTEAFF.

The chain is built from TRBV13 and TRBJ2-7; 9 nucleotides agree with TRBD2. The trim removed 5 bases at V and 3 bases at J, leaving 8 bases unmatched. This CDR3 region has 15 residues. Germline-derived CDR1 and CDR2 are PRHDT and FYEKMQ (reference sequence). CDR3 region: CASSDSGLAIYEQYF. The CDR3 nucleotides read TGTGCCAGCAGCGATTCCGGACTAGCGATCTACGAGCAGTACTTC.

This clone was recorded a few times. The chain links TRBV2 to TRBJ2-5, with 12 bases identical to TRBD2. The germline gives CDR1 SNHLY, CDR2 FYNNEI. Trimming took 5 bases from V and 2 from J; bases not matched to a gene: 3. There are 15 residues in the CDR3. Here the CDR3 reads CASSWTSGAQETQYF. In DNA form, the CDR3 reads TGTGCCAGCAGTTGGACTAGCGGGGCGCAAGAGACCCAGTACTTC.

The chain employs TRBV30 and TRBJ2-3; 9 nucleotides line up with TRBD1. CDR1 and CDR2 (germline): GTSNPN, SVGIG (reference sequence). This CDR3 spans 15 amino acids. After removal of 2 bases from V and 0 bases from J, the junction contained 3 bases not matched to a gene. CDR3 DNA sequence: TGTGCCTGGAGTTGGACAGGGGATAGCACAGATACGCAGTATTTT. Its protein product is CAWSWTGDSTDTQYF.

This clone showed up just a few times. V and J are TRBV5-1 and TRBJ2-7, with unresolved D. Germline loops: CDR1 SGHRS, CDR2 YFSETQ. The V and J ends lost 3 bases and 7 bases respectively, with 11 bases between them. The CDR3 consists of 12 residues. The CDR3 protein is CASSYLFTEQYF. The CDR3 bases are TGCGCCAGCAGCTATCTCTTCACGGAGCAGTACTTC. Drawing the rest from reference TRBV5-1 and TRBJ2-7, the complete variable domain is KAGVTQTPRYLIKTRGQQVTLSCSPISGHRSVSWYQQTPGQGLQFLFEYFSETQRNKGNFPGRFSGRQFSNSRSEMNVSTLELGDSALYLCASSYLFTEQYFGPGTRLTVT.

The table lists this clone with a few counts. The V gene is TRBV7-9, the J gene TRBJ2-1; TRBD2 might be the D (6 bases). CDR1 and CDR2 (germline): SEHNR, FQNEAQ (reference sequence). The V gene lost 8 bases and the J gene lost 1 base, with 12 bases spanning the gap. The CDR3 length is 14 residues. CDR3 bases: TGTGCCAGCCGCCCTGGGGGGTCCTACAATGAGCAGTTCTTC. Translation gives CASRPGGSYNEQFF.

This clone has just a few counts. This sequence joins TRBV25-1 and TRBJ1-1, with D unresolved. Trimming cost V 4 bases and J 5 bases, with 11 bases left between them. CDR1 is MGHDK, CDR2 SYGVNS, per germline. The CDR3 loop spans 13 amino acids. CDR3 DNA: TGTGCCAGCAGTGGCGATCTCGGGACTGAAGCTTTCTTT. Residues: CASSGDLGTEAFF.

In this sample, this clone turned up a few times. V usage is TRBV5-4 and J usage is TRBJ2-7; D ambiguous. Germline values: CDR1 SGHNT, CDR2 YYREEE (reference sequence). This CDR3 spans 13 amino acids. Trimming stripped 1 base from V and 3 bases from J, with 8 bases between. In DNA, the CDR3 is TGTGCCAGCAGCTTGAACGGAGTCTACGAGCAGTACTTC. It yields the protein CASSLNGVYEQYF.

The J gene is TRBJ1-1, the V gene TRBV5-4, with D perhaps matching TRBD1 (5 bases). Germline assignment: CDR1 SGHNT and CDR2 YYREEE (reference sequence). The CDR3 covers 14 residues. V was pared by 5 bases and J by 3 bases, with 14 bases between. The CDR3 nucleotides read TGTGCCAGCAGTCTGGTGGGGGAGTACACTGAAGCTTTCTTT. Translated: CASSLVGEYTEAFF.

The chain employs TRBV2 and TRBJ2-7; D is possibly TRBD2 (7 bases). The CDR3 length is 13 residues. CDR1 SNHLY and CDR2 FYNNEI come from the germline V gene. The V gene lost 4 bases and the J gene lost 3 bases, with 10 bases spanning the gap. The CDR3 is CASSAGGRYEQYF. As DNA, the CDR3 is TGTGCCAGCAGTGCGGGGGGCCGCTACGAGCAGTACTTC.

This rearrangement joins TRBV27 to TRBJ2-2, with D perhaps matching TRBD2 (6 bases). The length of the CDR3 is 16 residues. V was shortened by 5 bases and J by 4 bases, with 17 bases between the two germline ends. Germline values: CDR1 MNHEY, CDR2 SMNVEV (reference sequence). The CDR3 protein is CASSPMGGDSTGELFF. The DNA of the CDR3 is TGTGCCAGCAGTCCTATGGGCGGGGATTCCACCGGGGAGCTGTTTTTT.

The chain has TRBV6-5 and TRBJ1-1; no definite D call. V gave up 0 bases and J gave up 3 bases, with 8 bases separating them. The germline V gene has CDR1 MNHEY and CDR2 SVGAGI. The length of the CDR3 is 14 residues. The CDR3 DNA reads TGTGCCAGCAGTTACTCGGGAGAATACACTGAAGCTTTCTTT. Its translation: CASSYSGEYTEAFF.